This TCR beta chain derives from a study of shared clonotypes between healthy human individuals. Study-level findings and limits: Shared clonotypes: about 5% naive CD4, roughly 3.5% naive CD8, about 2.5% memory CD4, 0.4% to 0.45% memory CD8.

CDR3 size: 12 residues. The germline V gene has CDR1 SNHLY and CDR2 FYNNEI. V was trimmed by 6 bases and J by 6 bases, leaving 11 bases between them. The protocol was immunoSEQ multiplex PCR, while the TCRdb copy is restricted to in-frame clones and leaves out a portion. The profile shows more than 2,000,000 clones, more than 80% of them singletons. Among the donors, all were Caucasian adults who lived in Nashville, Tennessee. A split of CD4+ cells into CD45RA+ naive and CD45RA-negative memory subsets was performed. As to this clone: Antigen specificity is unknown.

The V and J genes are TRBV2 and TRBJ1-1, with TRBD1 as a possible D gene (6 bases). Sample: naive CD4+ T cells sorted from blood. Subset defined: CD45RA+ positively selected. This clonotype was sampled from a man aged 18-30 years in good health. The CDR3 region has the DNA TGTGCCAGCAGCCAAGGGGGTCCTGAAGCTTTCTTT. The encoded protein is CASSQGGPEAFF.